Described below is a single T cell receptor (beta chain) sequence and its context. What it binds is unknown. Other DNA sequences in the sample encode the same CDR3. Per germline, CDR1 SGHTA and CDR2 FQGNSA. The CDR3 is made up of 14 amino acids. Trimming left V 5 bases short and J 1 base short, with 9 bases between. This sample was taken from a study of shared clonotypes between healthy human individuals. In the study overall: The study used three CD4 naive, three CD4 memory, two CD8 naive and one CD8 memory plate per donor.

Each sample came from a Caucasian adult donor living in Nashville, Tennessee. Overall study findings and caveats: An anticipated effect of sequencing depth on clonotype sharing among donors was recognized.

Original handling: ImmunoSEQ junction-only sequences lacked quality scores, so their filtering differed. Here immunoSEQ multiplex PCR was the method, and the copy in TCRdb shows in-frame clones only, minus some. The DNA was the basis for D and trimming; V, J and clone size are from that table. The sample has 980,000 or so clones, approximately 80% seen once. This clonotype originated in a man aged 18-30 years in good health. The chain links TRBV7-2 to TRBJ1-5; D not resolved. The sequencing input was memory CD4+ T cells sorted from blood. Subset defined: CD45RA-negative fraction. The chain's CDR3 is CASSPTGSNQPQHF. The CDR3 nucleotides are TGTGCCAGCAGCCCGACCGGGAGCAATCAGCCCCAGCATTTT.